The 21 T cell receptor beta chains in this list originate from one sample, sequenced in a study of shared clonotypes between healthy human individuals. Only in-frame clones appear in the TCRdb table, and some are missing; sequencing was by immunoSEQ multiplex PCR. This sample has millions of clones, with 85% to 95% found just once. Sequenced: naive CD4+ T cells sorted from blood. Subset here: CD45RA+ positively selected. These receptor sequences come from a man younger than 30 in good health.

The chain joins TRBV9 to TRBJ2-1; 9 bases match TRBD1. V shed 0 bases, J shed 10 bases, and the junction held 11 bases outside the gene matches. In germline, CDR1 is SGDLS, CDR2 YYNGEE. The CDR3 consists of 16 residues. The CDR3 coding sequence is TGTGCCAGCAGCGTAGGCGGGACAGGGTCGCTTTTCGAGCAGTTCTTC. The encoded protein is CASSVGGTGSLFEQFF.

The chain combines TRBV5-1 with TRBJ2-1, with D maybe TRBD1 (5 bases). Germline CDR1 is SGHRS and CDR2 is YFSETQ. The CDR3 is 15 residues long. Trimming took off 5 bases at V and 4 bases at J, with 16 bases between the two ends. The CDR3 DNA reads TGCGCCAGCAGGCCTGGGGCGGAGACTTACAATGAGCAGTTCTTC. This encodes CASRPGAETYNEQFF.

The CDR3 DNA is TGTGCCAGTAGTATGGGAGCGCAGAGTTACGAGCAGTACTTC. The encoded protein is CASSMGAQSYEQYF. The chain joins TRBV19 to TRBJ2-7; a possible D gene is TRBD2 (5 bases). V was trimmed by 3 bases and J by 4 bases, leaving 13 bases between them. In germline, CDR1 is LNHDA, CDR2 SQIVND (reference sequence). The CDR3 sequence is 14 residues long.

This chain joins TRBV2 and TRBJ2-5, with TRBD1 matching over 9 bases. CDR3 length: 14 residues. Germline values: CDR1 SNHLY, CDR2 FYNNEI. The junction had 6 bases not matched to a gene; V was cut back by 4 bases and J by 6 bases. The CDR3 protein is CASSADRGWKTQYF. As DNA, the CDR3 is TGTGCCAGCAGTGCGGACAGGGGCTGGAAGACCCAGTACTTC.

V is TRBV6-5 and J is TRBJ1-2, with D perhaps TRBD1 (6 bases). Germline-derived CDR1 and CDR2 are MNHEY and SVGAGI. The length of the CDR3 is 13 residues. The germline V and J ends were trimmed by 5 bases and 8 bases, with 15 bases remaining between them. CDR3 coding DNA: TGTGCCAGCAGTAGGGGACAAATGGGAGGCTACACCTTC. Residues: CASSRGQMGGYTF.

This CDR3 reads CASSVRQGAVESNQPQHF. CDR3 in DNA: TGTGCCAGCAGTGTGCGACAGGGGGCTGTGGAGAGCAATCAGCCCCAGCATTTT. The V and J genes are TRBV2 and TRBJ1-5, with TRBD1 matching 10 bases. In germline, CDR1 is SNHLY, CDR2 FYNNEI. The J segment lost 1 base and the V segment lost 4 bases, leaving 10 bases of the junction unmatched. The CDR3 length is 18 residues.

The chain uses TRBV5-4 and TRBJ1-6; D is uncertain. Trimming took 0 bases from V and 9 from J, leaving 13 bases between them. CDR1 is SGHNT and CDR2 is YYREEE in the germline V gene (reference sequence). There are 15 residues in the CDR3. Here the CDR3 DNA reads TGTGCCAGCAGCTTGGCGGGAATCAAGGGTTCACCCCTCCACTTT. Translated: CASSLAGIKGSPLHF.

The V call is TRBV5-1, the J call TRBJ2-7, with D tentatively TRBD2 (5 bases). There are 15 residues in the CDR3. V was clipped by 1 base and J by 2 bases, with 13 bases between them. Germline CDR1 and CDR2: SGHRS and YFSETQ. The CDR3, as DNA: TGCGCCAGCAGCTTGACCGGGGAAGGACCCTACGAGCAGTACTTC. Encoded protein: CASSLTGEGPYEQYF.

The V and J genes are TRBV11-2 and TRBJ2-1; D is ambiguous. The V end was cut by 6 bases, the J end by 7 bases, with 7 bases between. The CDR3 runs 11 residues. The V gene's germline CDR1 is SGHAT and CDR2 FQNNGV. This CDR3 is CASSLSNEQFF. Written as DNA, the CDR3 is TGTGCCAGCAGTCTCTCGAATGAGCAGTTCTTC. The variable domain in full, with the rest retrieved from reference TRBV11-2 and TRBJ2-1, is EAGVAQSPRYKIIEKRQSVAFWCNPISGHATLYWYQQILGQGPKLLIQFQNNGVVDDSQLPKDRFSAERLKGVDSTLKIQPAKLEDSAVYLCASSLSNEQFFGPGTRLTVL.

In the case of this clone: One end of the junction does not line up with germline, which may come from a read error. This chain links TRBV7-7 with TRBJ2-5, with 9 bases matching TRBD1. The germline V gene has CDR1 SSHAT and CDR2 FNYEAQ (reference sequence). The CDR3 extends over 14 amino acids. The CDR3 is CASSLGQGTETQYF. CDR3 DNA: TGTGCTAGCAGCCTCGGACAGGGGACAGAGACCCAGTACTTC.

CDR3 bases: TGTGCCTGGGATCATACGAGCTCCTACAATGAGCAGTTCTTC. Encoded protein: CAWDHTSSYNEQFF. The chain uses TRBV30 and TRBJ2-1, with D hard to call. Germline lookup yields CDR1 GTSNPN and CDR2 SVGIG (reference sequence). The CDR3 consists of 14 residues. V was pared by 5 bases and J by 0 bases, with 11 bases between.

In the case of this clone: Additional DNA sequences in this sample encode the identical CDR3. J is TRBJ2-7 and V is TRBV20-1; D is undetermined. The CDR3 has 10 residues. The germline gives CDR1 DFQATT, CDR2 SNEGSKA (reference sequence). The V and J ends lost 5 bases and 4 bases respectively, with 6 bases between them. CDR3 coding DNA: TGCAGTGCTCTCCATTACGAGCAGTACTTC. It is translated as CSALHYEQYF.

In DNA form, the CDR3 reads TGTGCCAGCAGTGACTTCTTCCGGGACAACTCTGGAAACACCATATATTTT. It specifies CASSDFFRDNSGNTIYF. The chain carries TRBV28 and TRBJ1-3, with D perhaps TRBD1 (6 bases). The length of the CDR3 is 17 residues. V was clipped by 5 bases and J by 0 bases, with 17 bases between them. Per the germline V gene, CDR1 is MDHEN and CDR2 is SYDVKM.

The chain couples TRBV13 to TRBJ1-4; D remains ambiguous. This CDR3 is built from 17 residues. The germline V gene encodes CDR1 PRHDT and CDR2 FYEKMQ (reference sequence). Trimming took off 4 bases at V and 3 bases at J, with 18 bases between the two ends. CDR3 protein: CASSSSRVAVANEKLFF. The CDR3 region has the DNA TGTGCCAGCAGCTCCTCGAGGGTGGCTGTGGCTAATGAAAAACTGTTTTTT.

The V call is TRBV5-4, the J call TRBJ2-7; maybe TRBD1 (5 bases). Trimming left V 5 bases short and J 1 base short, with 16 bases between. The CDR3 has 15 residues. Per germline, CDR1 SGHNT and CDR2 YYREEE (reference sequence). The CDR3 bases are TGTGCCAGCAGAAGGGATCCTGGGGCGTCCTACGAGCAGTACTTC. This gives the protein CASRRDPGASYEQYF.

The V and J genes are TRBV6-6 and TRBJ1-4, with D perhaps TRBD1 (6 bases). With 4 bases removed from V and 6 bases from J, the gap between germline ends came to 15 bases. The germline gives CDR1 MNHNY, CDR2 SVGAGI (reference sequence). This CDR3 spans 15 amino acids. The DNA for the CDR3 is TGTGCCAGCAGTTTGCCCGGGACACAAGATGAAAAACTGTTTTTT. It specifies CASSLPGTQDEKLFF.

This chain connects TRBV2 to TRBJ2-3; D is perhaps TRBD1 or TRBD2 (6 bases each). Germline assignment: CDR1 SNHLY and CDR2 FYNNEI. V was shortened by 6 bases and J by 3 bases, with 16 bases between the two germline ends. The CDR3 is 15 residues long. CDR3 bases: TGTGCCAGCAGCGGGGACTCCACAGGGACAGATACGCAGTATTTT. This translates into CASSGDSTGTDTQYF.

The chain recombines TRBV6-5 with TRBJ1-1; D not resolved. Germline lookup yields CDR1 MNHEY and CDR2 SVGAGI. The CDR3 runs 13 residues. Trimming took off 5 bases at V and 5 bases at J, with 12 bases between the two ends. CDR3 coding DNA: TGTGCCAGCAGTCTGGGTGGTATGACTGAAGCTTTCTTT. This translates into CASSLGGMTEAFF.

Concerning this clone itself: At one boundary the junction diverges from the germline segment, which might be a read error. The chain combines TRBV7-7 with TRBJ2-5; D possibly corresponds to TRBD2 (6 bases). CDR3 length equals 13 residues. Germline V gene data show CDR1 as SSHAT and CDR2 as FNYEAQ (reference sequence). The CDR3 DNA follows: TGTGCTAGCAGCCGGGGGTGGCCCGAGGCCCAGTACTTC. Amino acid sequence: CASSRGWPEAQYF.

V gene TRBV30 combines with J gene TRBJ1-6; D is uncertain. The germline V and J ends were trimmed by 2 bases and 0 bases, with 11 bases remaining between them. Germline CDR1 is GTSNPN and CDR2 is SVGIG (reference sequence). This CDR3 comprises 16 residues. The chain's CDR3 is CAWSRVGSSYNSPLHF. The DNA of the CDR3 is TGTGCCTGGAGTCGCGTAGGGAGCTCCTATAATTCACCCCTCCACTTT.

J is TRBJ2-7 and V is TRBV6-6; the D call may be TRBD1 or TRBD2 (6 bases each). Trimming cost V 0 bases and J 5 bases, with 17 bases left between them. Germline CDR1 is MNHNY and CDR2 is SVGAGI (reference sequence). The CDR3 runs to 16 residues. The CDR3 coding sequence is TGTGCCAGCAGTTACTCTAAGTCGCCGGGGGCGGACGAGCAGTACTTC. Amino acid sequence: CASSYSKSPGADEQYF.